These 7 T cell receptor beta chains were sequenced from one sample in a study of identical twins. TCRdb re-analysed the 5' RACE reads in MiXCR, keeping a single row per CDR3 protein. The repertoire holds hundreds of thousands of distinct CDR3 sequences, with 5.5% to 7.5% as singletons. Sequences were obtained from naive T cells sorted from blood. The receptor set was obtained from a man younger than 35 in good health.

The chain joins TRBV3-1 to TRBJ2-7, with 8 bases fitting TRBD1. V was clipped by 8 bases and J by 6 bases; unmatched bases: 9. This CDR3 has 13 amino acids. The germline V gene encodes CDR1 LGHDT and CDR2 YNNKEL (reference sequence). The CDR3 DNA reads TGTGCCAGCGGTTCCGGGACAGGCATCGAGCAGTACTTC. Amino acid sequence: CASGSGTGIEQYF.

Ten or more counts support this clonotype. V is TRBV12-3 or TRBV12-4 and J is TRBJ2-3; D is uncertain. CDR3 length: 14 amino acids. The V end lost 6 bases, the J end lost 2 bases, and 12 bases lay between the germline ends. In nucleotides, the CDR3 is TGTGCCAGCAGCCGGGTTTTGATCACAGATACGCAGTATTTT. Protein sequence: CASSRVLITDTQYF.

The chain is built from TRBV2 and TRBJ2-3, with no clear D. The CDR3 runs 14 residues. The germline CDR1 and CDR2 sequences are SNHLY and FYNNEI. Trimming left V 0 bases short and J 10 bases short, with 14 bases between. As DNA, the CDR3 is TGTGCCAGCAGTGAAGCGCTTCTGGGCGAGGCGCAGTATTTT. Amino acids: CASSEALLGEAQYF. Combining the CDR3 with reference TRBV2 and TRBJ2-3 gives the whole variable domain EPEVTQTPSHQVTQMGQEVILRCVPISNHLYFYWYRQILGQKVEFLVSFYNNEISEKSEIFDDQFSVERPDGSNFTLKIRSTKLEDSAMYFCASSEALLGEAQYFGPGTRLTVL.

This clonotype was detected many times. The V and J genes are TRBV19 and TRBJ2-7, with 7 bases lining up with TRBD2. Germline CDR1 is LNHDA and CDR2 is SQIVND (reference sequence). This CDR3 has 14 residues. The V gene end was trimmed by 7 bases and the J gene end by 2 bases; junction bases not matched to a gene: 8. The CDR3 loop reads CASTTGGGAYEQYF. CDR3 DNA sequence: TGTGCCAGTACAACGGGAGGAGGTGCCTACGAGCAGTACTTC.

The chain uses TRBV20-1 and TRBJ2-7; 7 nucleotides align to TRBD2. CDR1 DFQATT and CDR2 SNEGSKA come from the germline V gene (reference sequence). This CDR3 is 13 amino acids long. V dropped 7 bases and J dropped 4; count of bases not matched to a gene: 10. CDR3 DNA sequence: TGCAGTGGTCAGAGCGGGAAAGAGTACGAGCAGTACTTC. This encodes CSGQSGKEYEQYF.

In this sample, this clonotype turned up a few times. This chain's CDR3 is CAWSVRGRAGNIQYF. The CDR3 DNA reads as TGTGCCTGGAGTGTACGGGGGAGGGCCGGAAACATTCAGTACTTC. V usage is TRBV30 and J usage is TRBJ2-4; the match to TRBD2 covers 7 bases. This CDR3 has 15 residues. In germline, CDR1 is GTSNPN, CDR2 SVGIG (reference sequence). V was pared by 0 bases and J by 6 bases, with 8 bases of the junction left unmatched.

This clonotype was picked up many times. The chain links TRBV10-3 to TRBJ1-1; the D is unclear. The germline CDR1 and CDR2 sequences are ENHRY and SYGVKD. The CDR3 sequence is 13 residues long. The V end lost 0 bases, the J end lost 6 bases, and 8 bases lay between the germline ends. The CDR3 loop is CAISESGGPEAFF. The CDR3 coding sequence is TGTGCCATCAGTGAGTCGGGAGGCCCTGAAGCTTTCTTT.